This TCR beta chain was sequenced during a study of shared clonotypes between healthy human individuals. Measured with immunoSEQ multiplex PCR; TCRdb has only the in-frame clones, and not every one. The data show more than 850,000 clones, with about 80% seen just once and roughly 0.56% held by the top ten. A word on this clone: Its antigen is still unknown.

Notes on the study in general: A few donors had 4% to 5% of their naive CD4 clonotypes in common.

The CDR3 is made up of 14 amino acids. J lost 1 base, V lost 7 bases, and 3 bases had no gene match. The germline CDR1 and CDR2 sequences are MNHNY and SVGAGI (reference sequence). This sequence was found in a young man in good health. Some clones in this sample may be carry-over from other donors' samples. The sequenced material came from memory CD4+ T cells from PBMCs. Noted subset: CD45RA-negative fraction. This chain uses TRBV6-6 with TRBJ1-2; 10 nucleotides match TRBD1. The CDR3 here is CASTRTGGNYGYTF. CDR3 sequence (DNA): TGTGCCAGCACGCGGACAGGGGGTAACTATGGCTACACCTTC.